The 8 T cell receptor beta chains below all came from one sample that was sequenced in a study of cytomegalovirus exposure and HLA in healthy donors. The PCR made use of 60 Vbeta and 13 Jbeta primers. The protocol was immunoSEQ multiplex PCR, while the TCRdb copy is restricted to in-frame clones and leaves out a portion. The data show around 100,000 clones, approximately 81% seen once. Sequencing input: PBMCs. The receptors stem from a woman aged 70-85 years in good health and CMV-seropositive.

The chain joins TRBV7-2 to TRBJ2-5, with 9 bases that match TRBD1. The J call could be wrong; TRBJ2-7 is a better fit for the DNA end. The CDR3 is 14 residues long. CDR1 and CDR2 (germline): SGHTA, FQGNSA. This chain's CDR3 is CASSPRQGAYEQYF. The CDR3 DNA is TGTGCCAGCAGCCCGCGACAGGGGGCCTACGAGCAGTACTTC.

The genes are TRBV30 and TRBJ2-1, with TRBD2 matching over 10 bases. The CDR3 has 13 amino acids. The trim removed 4 bases at V and 9 bases at J, leaving 6 bases unmatched. The V gene's germline CDR1 is GTSNPN and CDR2 SVGIG (reference sequence). In nucleotides, the CDR3 is TGTGCCTGGACTAGCGGGAGCGCCCGTGAGCAGTTCTTC. It translates to CAWTSGSAREQFF.

This rearrangement joins TRBV19 to TRBJ2-1, with TRBD1 identical over 9 bases. This CDR3 contains 16 residues. J lost 6 bases, V lost 3 bases, and 9 bases had no gene match. The V gene's germline CDR1 is LNHDA and CDR2 SQIVND (reference sequence). The CDR3 DNA reads TGTGCCAGTAGTATTAGGAGGACAGGGGTGGGCAATGAGCAGTTCTTC. Amino acids: CASSIRRTGVGNEQFF.

Note on this clone: One end of the junction does not line up with germline, which may come from a read error. This chain connects TRBV7-9 to TRBJ1-5, with TRBD1 identical over 10 bases. Germline V gene lookup returns CDR1 SEHNR and CDR2 FQNEAQ (reference sequence). The CDR3 length is 17 residues. The CDR3 region is CSSSLGTGALDNQPQHF. CDR3 DNA sequence: TGTTCCAGCAGCCTCGGGACAGGGGCCCTAGACAATCAGCCCCAGCATTTT. Combining the CDR3 with reference TRBV7-9 and TRBJ1-5 gives the whole variable domain DTGVSQNPRHKITKRGQNVTFRCDPISEHNRLYWYRQTLGQGPEFLTYFQNEAQLEKSRLLSDRFSAERPKGSFSTLEIQRTEQGDSAMYLCSSSLGTGALDNQPQHFGDGTRLSIL.

The chain is built from TRBV9 and TRBJ2-4, with 10 nucleotides matching TRBD2. Unmatched junction bases numbered 2, after V lost 3 bases and J lost 5 bases. Germline-derived CDR1 and CDR2 are SGDLS and YYNGEE. This CDR3 has 14 amino acids. The CDR3 coding sequence is TGTGCCAGCAGCGCTAGCGGGAGCCAAAACATTCAGTACTTC. Translated, it gives CASSASGSQNIQYF.

J is TRBJ1-2 and V is TRBV6-5; D gene unclear. Germline V gives CDR1 MNHEY, CDR2 SVGAGI. The CDR3 extends over 15 amino acids. The V end lost 10 bases, the J end lost 0 bases, and 18 bases lay between the germline ends. CDR3 nucleotides: TGTGCCACCCGCACCGAGACACTTCCTAACTATGGCTACACCTTC. Translated, it gives CATRTETLPNYGYTF.

The genes are TRBV11-2 and TRBJ2-7; the match to TRBD1 covers 9 bases. This CDR3 is 15 amino acids long. Trimming removed 3 bases from V and 4 bases from J; junction bases left unmatched: 7. Germline values: CDR1 SGHAT, CDR2 FQNNGV. Here the CDR3 DNA reads TGTGCCAGCAGCTTGTTCGGGACAGGGTATTACGAGCAGTACTTC. It translates to CASSLFGTGYYEQYF.

This clone was seen more than once but under ten times. The chain links TRBV29-1 to TRBJ2-3; no definite D call. The V gene lost 2 bases and the J gene lost 0 bases, with 6 bases spanning the gap. The CDR3 runs 13 residues. Germline V lookup: CDR1 SQVTM, CDR2 ANQGSEA. The CDR3 nucleotides are TGCAGCGTTGAACCCAGGAGCACAGATACGCAGTATTTT. This encodes CSVEPRSTDTQYF.